Below are 9 T cell receptor beta chains sequenced from a single sample in a study of T cell responses to AZD1222 COVID-19 vaccine. TCRdb keeps only in-frame clones here, not all; method: immunoSEQ multiplex PCR. The table records 120,000 to 150,000 clones, about nine tenths of them present only once. The material was peripheral blood, obtained 28 days after the second AZD1222 dose. The receptors come from an adult who received the AZD1222 COVID-19 vaccine.

The J gene is TRBJ1-6, the V gene TRBV5-1; D may be TRBD1 (6 bases). The germline V and J ends were trimmed by 1 base and 5 bases, with 10 bases remaining between them. Per germline, CDR1 SGHRS and CDR2 YFSETQ. This CDR3 is 15 amino acids long. The CDR3 loop is CASSLRQGNNSPLHF. The DNA of the CDR3 is TGCGCCAGCAGCTTGAGGCAGGGGAATAATTCACCCCTCCACTTT.

This chain uses TRBV7-3 with TRBJ2-5, with 9 nucleotides matching TRBD1. From germline, CDR1 is SGHTA and CDR2 FQGTGA. V lost 5 bases and J lost 3; bases outside the gene matches: 4. The CDR3 covers 14 residues. CDR3 in DNA: TGTGCCAGCAGCCCTCGGACAGGGGAAGAGACCCAGTACTTC. Its protein is CASSPRTGEETQYF.

In DNA form, the CDR3 reads TGTGCCAGCAGCTCCCCTAGCGGCACAGATACGCAGTATTTT. This gives the protein CASSSPSGTDTQYF. The rearrangement uses TRBV5-4 and TRBJ2-3; TRBD2 is a possible D gene (6 bases). In germline, CDR1 is SGHNT, CDR2 YYREEE (reference sequence). Trimming removed 3 bases from V and 1 base from J, with 9 bases in between. The CDR3 runs to 14 residues.

The rearrangement joins TRBV7-2 to TRBJ2-1, with 7 nucleotides matching TRBD1. Germline V gives CDR1 SGHTA, CDR2 FQGNSA. V lost 0 bases, J lost 9 bases, and 5 bases stayed unmatched. The CDR3 length is 14 residues. The CDR3 reads CASSLALGTAEQFF. For the CDR3, the DNA is TGTGCCAGCAGCTTAGCGCTAGGGACAGCTGAGCAGTTCTTC. Based on the CDR3 plus reference TRBV7-2 and TRBJ2-1, the full variable domain is GAGVSQSPSNKVTEKGKDVELRCDPISGHTALYWYRQSLGQGLEFLIYFQGNSAPDKSGLPSDRFSAERTGGSVSTLTIQRTQQEDSAVYLCASSLALGTAEQFFGPGTRLTVL.

The gene calls are TRBV5-1 and TRBJ1-1, with 11 nucleotides matching TRBD1. This CDR3 is built from 15 residues. V dropped 3 bases and J dropped 4; count of bases not matched to a gene: 5. Germline CDR1 reads SGHRS; CDR2 reads YFSETQ. CDR3 protein: CASSSGTGGSTEAFF. In DNA form, the CDR3 reads TGCGCCAGCAGCTCCGGGACAGGGGGTAGCACTGAAGCTTTCTTT.

V is TRBV7-2 and J is TRBJ2-7; 10 positions match TRBD2. This CDR3 is 16 amino acids long. The V and J ends lost 5 bases and 1 base, in that order; junction bases with no gene match: 8. CDR1 and CDR2 from the germline V gene are SGHTA and FQGNSA. CDR3 in DNA: TGTGCCAGCAGCGAAACTAGCGGGACCATTTCCTACGAGCAGTACTTC. It yields the protein CASSETSGTISYEQYF.

The chain links TRBV27 to TRBJ2-7; 10 nucleotides match TRBD1. This CDR3 is 18 amino acids long. Germline trimming cut 6 bases from V and 10 bases from J; bases unmatched to any gene: 24. Germline-derived CDR1 and CDR2 are MNHEY and SMNVEV (reference sequence). CDR3 coding DNA: TGTGCCAGCAGGCCGAGGACAGGGGGGCCTGGAACTGCTACTGATCAGTACTTC. Translating it yields CASRPRTGGPGTATDQYF.

V is TRBV6-4 and J is TRBJ2-2; 9 bases agree with TRBD2. The CDR3 has 14 residues. Germline loops: CDR1 MRHNA, CDR2 SNTAGT. Trimming removed 6 bases from V and 1 base from J; junction bases left unmatched: 0. The CDR3 region has the DNA TGTGCCAGCAGGACTAGCGGGAACACCGGGGAGCTGTTTTTT. Residues: CASRTSGNTGELFF.

This clone was detected a few times. This chain connects TRBV25-1 to TRBJ1-6, with 7 nucleotides matching TRBD1. The V and J ends lost 4 bases and 6 bases, in that order; junction bases with no gene match: 3. Germline-derived CDR1 and CDR2 are MGHDK and SYGVNS. This CDR3 has 14 amino acids. CDR3 in DNA: TGTGCCAGCAGTGGTTGGGACAGTAATTCACCCCTCCACTTT. This encodes CASSGWDSNSPLHF. The full variable domain, completed using reference TRBV25-1 and TRBJ1-6, is EADIYQTPRYLVIGTGKKITLECSQTMGHDKMYWYQQDPGMELHLIHYSYGVNSTEKGDLSSESTVSRIRTEHFPLTLESARPSHTSQYLCASSGWDSNSPLHFGNGTRLTVT.